Following are 27 T cell receptor beta chains from one sample sequenced in a study of T cells in Graves' hyperthyroidism and ophthalmopathy. From RNA transcripts, TCR beta CDR3 regions were amplified. During a first-round RT-PCR of the TCR CDR3, the HTBI primer set was used. From the multiplex PCR reads, TCRdb called clonotypes with MiXCR, one entry per CDR3 protein. The sample lists hundreds of thousands of distinct CDR3 sequences; about 14% were seen once. The source material was blood. The receptors stem from a woman aged 25 to 39 with Graves' hyperthyroidism that later progressed to Graves' ophthalmopathy.

About this clonotype: A much larger clone differs by one base, so this may be a read error. V usage is TRBV20-1 and J usage is TRBJ2-1; 8 positions match TRBD2. The J call may be faulty, since TRBJ2-7 better matches the DNA end. The germline V gene has CDR1 DFQATT and CDR2 SNEGSKA (reference sequence). This CDR3 is 15 amino acids long. The CDR3 reads CSASGSGNNYNEQYF. CDR3 coding DNA: TGCAGTGCTAGTGGTAGCGGGAATAACTACAATGAGCAGTACTTC.

This clonotype was detected many times. The rearrangement links TRBV7-2 to TRBJ2-3; 9 bases agree with TRBD2. Germline V CDR1 and CDR2: SGHTA, FQGNSA. The ends lost 5 bases at V and 2 bases at J; junction bases unmatched: 8. The CDR3 totals 16 residues. Here the CDR3 reads CASSLRLAEFTDTQYF. CDR3 DNA: TGTGCCAGCAGCCTAAGACTAGCGGAATTCACAGATACGCAGTATTTT. Using reference TRBV7-2 and TRBJ2-3 for the parts outside the CDR3, the full variable domain is GAGVSQSPSNKVTEKGKDVELRCDPISGHTALYWYRQSLGQGLEFLIYFQGNSAPDKSGLPSDRFSAERTGGSVSTLTIQRTQQEDSAVYLCASSLRLAEFTDTQYFGPGTRLTVL.

This clonotype has only a few counts. The chain recombines TRBV11-2 with TRBJ2-5, with 7 bases matching TRBD2. The germline gives CDR1 SGHAT, CDR2 FQNNGV. J was trimmed by 2 bases and V by 6 bases; bases with no gene match: 9. There are 15 residues in the CDR3. The CDR3 sequence: CASSVSSSGQETQYF. The CDR3 nucleotides read TGTGCCAGCAGTGTCAGCTCTAGCGGTCAAGAGACCCAGTACTTC.

There are a few counts of this clonotype. J is TRBJ2-4 and V is TRBV20-1, with 9 bases aligning to TRBD2. The CDR3 is 15 amino acids. V lost 3 bases, J lost 9 bases, and 12 bases stayed unmatched. CDR1 and CDR2 from the germline V gene are DFQATT and SNEGSKA (reference sequence). In DNA, the CDR3 is TGCAGTGCTAGGGGGGGGGATAGCGGGAGTTTCATTCAGTACTTC. This translates into CSARGGDSGSFIQYF.

The chain is built from TRBV20-1 and TRBJ1-6; 7 bases align to TRBD1. Per germline, CDR1 DFQATT and CDR2 SNEGSKA (reference sequence). The CDR3 totals 14 residues. The junction had 9 bases not matched to a gene; V was cut back by 5 bases and J by 8 bases. The CDR3 DNA reads as TGCAGTGCTCGGACAGGAAGAATAGATTCACCCCTCCACTTT. It translates to CSARTGRIDSPLHF.

This clonotype was seen ten or more times. This rearrangement joins TRBV9 to TRBJ1-1, with D maybe TRBD1 (5 bases). CDR3 length: 13 amino acids. Germline CDR1 and CDR2: SGDLS and YYNGEE. V was shortened by 4 bases and J by 5 bases, with 12 bases between the two germline ends. In DNA form, the CDR3 reads TGTGCCAGCAGCACTCGGGGGATGACTGAAGCTTTCTTT. It encodes CASSTRGMTEAFF.

This clonotype came up many times. This chain connects TRBV29-1 to TRBJ2-3; TRBD1 agrees at 11 bases. The junction had 14 bases not matched to a gene; V was cut back by 5 bases and J by 4 bases. CDR1 is SQVTM, CDR2 ANQGSEA, per germline. The CDR3 extends over 17 amino acids. In nucleotides, the CDR3 is TGCAGCGTTCCACCGTTAGAAGGACAGGGGGCATCAGATACGCAGTATTTT. It specifies CSVPPLEGQGASDTQYF.

In this sample, this clonotype turned up many times. The rearrangement links TRBV5-5 to TRBJ1-2, with D maybe TRBD1 (6 bases). Per the germline V gene, CDR1 is SGHKS and CDR2 is YYEKEE (reference sequence). There are 16 residues in the CDR3. V lost 0 bases, J lost 3 bases, and 15 bases lay in between. DNA for the CDR3: TGTGCCAGCAGCTTGGGACAGGTTCAGGCGGACTATGGCTACACCTTC. It codes for CASSLGQVQADYGYTF.

This clonotype was observed a handful of times. This chain joins TRBV10-3 and TRBJ1-4; no clear D. V lost 0 bases to trimming and J lost 7 bases, with 6 bases between them. The CDR3 has 13 amino acids. Germline loops: CDR1 ENHRY, CDR2 SYGVKD. CDR3 loop: CAISESFAEKLFF. The CDR3 DNA sequence: TGTGCCATCAGTGAGTCGTTCGCTGAAAAACTGTTTTTT.

Many counts were recorded for this clonotype. The chain links TRBV12-3 or TRBV12-4 to TRBJ2-6; D unresolved. The CDR3 is 14 residues long. V was pared by 3 bases and J by 2 bases, with 5 bases between. The CDR3 DNA reads TGTGCCAGCAGTTTTTCGGCTGGGGCCAACGTCCTGACTTTC. Its translation is CASSFSAGANVLTF.

This clonotype was detected ten times or more. The chain uses TRBV28 and TRBJ1-2; D possibly corresponds to TRBD1 (5 bases). Germline V CDR1 and CDR2: MDHEN, SYDVKM. Trimming took off 5 bases at V and 0 bases at J, with 10 bases between the two ends. This CDR3 comprises 14 residues. In nucleotides, the CDR3 is TGTGCCAGCAGTCCCCAAGGGGCTAACTATGGCTACACCTTC. Protein sequence: CASSPQGANYGYTF.

This clonotype was recorded a few times. This sequence joins TRBV5-1 and TRBJ2-2; 7 bases map to TRBD1. V gave up 4 bases and J gave up 6 bases; unmatched junction bases: 9. Germline assignment: CDR1 SGHRS and CDR2 YFSETQ. This CDR3 region has 15 residues. Here the CDR3 DNA reads TGCGCCAGCAGCCCCCGGGACAGTAGCCCCGGGGAGCTGTTTTTT. Translating gives CASSPRDSSPGELFF. Complete variable domain (other parts from reference TRBV5-1 and TRBJ2-2): KAGVTQTPRYLIKTRGQQVTLSCSPISGHRSVSWYQQTPGQGLQFLFEYFSETQRNKGNFPGRFSGRQFSNSRSEMNVSTLELGDSALYLCASSPRDSSPGELFFGEGSRLTVL.

A few counts support this clonotype. The V gene is TRBV14, the J gene TRBJ1-2, with no clear D. Trimming shortened V by 1 base and J by 7 bases, and 7 bases separated the two germline ends. The CDR3 covers 12 residues. Per germline, CDR1 SGHDN and CDR2 FVKESK. The CDR3 protein is CASSQVASGYTF. Written as DNA, the CDR3 is TGTGCCAGCAGCCAAGTAGCGAGTGGCTACACCTTC.

This clonotype has a handful of counts. The chain has TRBV19 and TRBJ2-7; 8 bases map to TRBD1. The CDR3 has 14 residues. Trimming at V came to 8 bases and at J to 2 bases, leaving 8 bases not matched to a gene. From germline, CDR1 is LNHDA and CDR2 SQIVND (reference sequence). The CDR3 DNA reads TGTGCCAGTGGGACAGGACTATCCACCTACGAGCAGTACTTC. It specifies CASGTGLSTYEQYF. Full variable domain (rest looked up from reference TRBV19 and TRBJ2-7): DGGITQSPKYLFRKEGQNVTLSCEQNLNHDAMYWYRQDPGQGLRLIYYSQIVNDFQKGDIAEGYSVSREKKESFPLTVTSAQKNPTAFYLCASGTGLSTYEQYFGPGTRLTVT.

V usage is TRBV10-3 and J usage is TRBJ1-2; D is perhaps TRBD1 (5 bases). The V and J ends lost 5 bases and 12 bases respectively, with 16 bases between them. Germline loops: CDR1 ENHRY, CDR2 SYGVKD. This CDR3 is built from 12 residues. The CDR3 nucleotides read TGTGCCATCAGTAAGGGCCAGGGCGCTGACACCTTC. It yields the protein CAISKGQGADTF.

V is TRBV30 and J is TRBJ2-6; 7 nucleotides match TRBD1. The germline gives CDR1 GTSNPN, CDR2 SVGIG (reference sequence). The CDR3 loop spans 18 amino acids. Unmatched junction bases numbered 11, after V lost 3 bases and J lost 0 bases. CDR3 residues: CAWSPWDSQSSGANVLTF. The CDR3 nucleotides are TGTGCCTGGAGCCCCTGGGACAGCCAGAGCTCTGGGGCCAACGTCCTGACTTTC.

The sample holds many counts of this clonotype. V gene TRBV11-2 combines with J gene TRBJ2-7; D unresolved. The germline gives CDR1 SGHAT, CDR2 FQNNGV. The V end lost 2 bases, the J end lost 0 bases, and 8 bases lay between the germline ends. The length of the CDR3 is 14 residues. The CDR3 nucleotides are TGTGCCAGCAGCTTAATGGGATTCTCCTACGAGCAGTACTTC. Translation gives CASSLMGFSYEQYF.

The sample holds a few counts of this clonotype. The genes are TRBV9 and TRBJ2-7; no clear D. Germline CDR1 is SGDLS and CDR2 is YYNGEE. Between the trimmed V and J ends, which lost 0 bases and 7 bases, there was a span of 5 bases. The CDR3 is made up of 11 amino acids. The CDR3 reads CASSVAREQYF. The CDR3 region has the DNA TGTGCCAGCAGCGTAGCGCGGGAGCAGTACTTC. Looking up the rest from reference TRBV9 and TRBJ2-7 gives the full variable domain: DSGVTQTPKHLITATGQRVTLRCSPRSGDLSVYWYQQSLDQGLQFLIQYYNGEERAKGNILERFSAQQFPDLHSELNLSSLELGDSALYFCASSVAREQYFGPGTRLTVT.

This clonotype was recorded at least ten times. This chain links TRBV10-3 with TRBJ2-1; a weak D match, TRBD2 (5 bases). The CDR3 loop spans 13 amino acids. Germline loops: CDR1 ENHRY, CDR2 SYGVKD. Deletions cut 7 bases from V and 9 bases from J, with 16 bases between. The CDR3 region is CAITAGSSSEQFF. CDR3 nucleotides: TGTGCCATCACTGCCGGGTCTAGCTCTGAGCAGTTCTTC.

There are many counts of this clonotype. This CDR3 reads CASRVWGEGPYEQYF. DNA for the CDR3: TGTGCCAGCAGGGTCTGGGGGGAAGGCCCCTACGAGCAGTACTTC. This chain uses TRBV6-2 or TRBV6-3 with TRBJ2-7; D is perhaps TRBD2 (6 bases). Germline-derived CDR1 and CDR2 are MNHEY and SVGEGT. The CDR3 consists of 15 residues. V dropped 6 bases and J dropped 2 bases, with 17 bases sitting between them.

This clonotype was seen once. The chain links TRBV24-1 to TRBJ1-2; D is unclear. Germline CDR1 KGHDR, CDR2 SFDVKD. V lost 3 bases to trimming and J lost 4 bases, with 5 bases between them. This CDR3 is 12 amino acids long. CDR3 residues: CATSDGFYGYTF. In nucleotides, the CDR3 is TGTGCCACCAGTGATGGATTCTATGGCTACACCTTC.

V is TRBV28 and J is TRBJ1-1; a possible D gene is TRBD1 (6 bases). Between the trimmed V and J ends, which lost 4 bases and 0 bases, there was a span of 12 bases. This CDR3 has 15 amino acids. Germline CDR1 and CDR2: MDHEN and SYDVKM. CDR3 bases: TGTGCCAGCAGTTCCGCAGGGGACATGAACACTGAAGCTTTCTTT. Its translation is CASSSAGDMNTEAFF.

Many counts were recorded for this clonotype. V gene TRBV5-4 combines with J gene TRBJ1-2; weak D call: TRBD1 (6 bases). The CDR3 runs to 13 residues. Deletions cut 4 bases from V and 7 bases from J, with 14 bases between. Germline values: CDR1 SGHNT, CDR2 YYREEE (reference sequence). DNA for the CDR3: TGTGCCAGCAGCAGGACAACAGGGCCTGGCTACACCTTC. This translates into CASSRTTGPGYTF.

This clonotype was counted many times. The chain links TRBV12-3 or TRBV12-4 to TRBJ2-4; no reliable D call. The CDR3 has 14 residues. Between the trimmed V and J ends, which lost 6 bases and 9 bases, there was a span of 18 bases. The CDR3 loop is CASRTGVAYGIQYF. The DNA of the CDR3 is TGTGCCAGCAGGACTGGAGTGGCGTATGGCATTCAGTACTTC.

This clonotype was detected many times. The chain links TRBV6-2 or TRBV6-3 to TRBJ2-1, with 7 bases that match TRBD2. The germline gives CDR1 MNHEY, CDR2 SVGEGT. V gave up 3 bases and J gave up 10 bases; unmatched junction bases: 9. The CDR3 runs to 14 residues. The CDR3: CASSYAASGGEQFF. The CDR3, as DNA: TGTGCCAGCAGTTATGCCGCTAGCGGTGGGGAGCAGTTCTTC.

Concerning this clonotype itself: A much larger clone lies one base from this, so it may be a read error. The J gene is TRBJ1-5, the V gene TRBV7-9; 10 bases are a match to TRBD1. The CDR3 is made up of 17 amino acids. Germline V gene lookup returns CDR1 SEHNR and CDR2 FQNEAQ (reference sequence). This CDR3 reads CASSLDRGFYSNQSQHF. CDR3 DNA sequence: TGTGCCAGCAGCTTGGACAGGGGGTTTTATAGCAATCAGTCCCAGCATTTT. The variable domain in full, with the rest retrieved from reference TRBV7-9 and TRBJ1-5, is DTGVSQNPRHKITKRGQNVTFRCDPISEHNRLYWYRQTLGQGPEFLTYFQNEAQLEKSRLLSDRFSAERPKGSFSTLEIQRTEQGDSAMYLCASSLDRGFYSNQSQHFGDGTRLSIL.

This sequence joins TRBV28 and TRBJ2-1; D unclear. Trimming shortened V by 8 bases and J by 2 bases, and 16 bases separated the two germline ends. CDR3 length: 15 residues. Per the germline V gene, CDR1 is MDHEN and CDR2 is SYDVKM. The CDR3 DNA is TGTGCCAGCGGTATTTACCGCGGAGCCTACAATGAGCAGTTCTTC. It yields the protein CASGIYRGAYNEQFF.